The clone carrying this TCR beta chain was seen repeatedly, ten times or more. Its antigen is still unknown. The data were taken from a study of spatial heterogeneity in lung cancer. Study outcomes and limitations: Coverage was estimated at roughly 7% of tumor T cells for alpha chains and roughly 14% for beta chains. Tracking of tumor mutation counts was seen in expanded intratumoral alpha and beta TCR counts. Tracking of ubiquitous and regional nonsynonymous mutations by counts of ubiquitous and regional expanded TCRs, respectively, was seen.

Time point defined: sample taken at primary tumor resection. Donation came from 70 or so patients with untreated early-stage non-small cell lung cancer. Germline CDR1 reads KGHDR; CDR2 reads SFDVKD. The CDR3 totals 16 residues. The V gene end was trimmed by 3 bases and the J gene end by 4 bases; junction bases not matched to a gene: 10. The presence of a unique molecular identifier marked each TCR cDNA molecule. TCRdb recomputed calls from the 5' RACE reads with MiXCR, one row per CDR3 protein. The sample records around 10,000 distinct CDR3 sequences, more than 9.5% being singletons. The chain joins TRBV24-1 to TRBJ2-5; 7 nucleotides line up with TRBD1. The input for sequencing was lung tumor tissue, taken at surgery. The clonotype originates from a male donor with early-stage non-small cell lung cancer. CDR3 in amino acids: CATSDPRTGVRETQYF. The CDR3 DNA is TGTGCCACCAGTGATCCCAGGACAGGAGTGCGAGAGACCCAGTACTTC.